This T cell receptor (beta chain) originates from a study of T-cell memory formation after mild COVID-19. At the level of the study: TCR clusters were mostly confined to one donor each.

This CDR3 is built from 11 residues. Trimming pared 5 bases from V and 8 bases from J, leaving 7 bases between. In germline, CDR1 is SNHLY, CDR2 FYNNEI. Regarding this clonotype: Its antigen remains unknown.

TCRdb processed the 5' RACE reads anew with MiXCR; each CDR3 protein has one entry. The repertoire holds about 45,000 distinct CDR3 sequences, with less than 9.5% as singletons. The study's findings and limits: Still unconfirmed is whether the second-wave clones peaking on day 37 recognized SARS-CoV-2.

This clonotype was obtained from an adult woman who had mild COVID-19 (a few samples of this study predate the infection). Cell type and time point are not known. The V call is TRBV2, the J call TRBJ2-1; D ambiguous. What was sequenced was PBMCs or a T cell subset sorted from them (not recorded which). The CDR3 DNA reads TGTGCCAGCAGTTGGGTGGATGAGCAGTTCTTC. Translating gives CASSWVDEQFF.